These T cell receptor beta chains were read from a single sample in a study of PD-L1 blockade in urothelial cancer. Data came from immunoSEQ multiplex PCR; TCRdb stores just in-frame clones and leaves some out. The sample holds approximately 110,000 clones; roughly 84% are singletons and the top ten take more than 2%. This specimen was PBMCs, taken around atezolizumab (anti-PD-L1) treatment. These receptors originate from a man between 50 and 59 years old with urothelial cancer. Both conserved end residues are part of each CDR3.

v_call: TRBV5-1
cdr3_aa: CASSLDTAQDEQYF

v_call: TRBV9
cdr3_aa: CASTPGQVTNTGELFF

v_call: TRBV28
cdr3_aa: CASSFGGALYNSPLHF

v_call: TRBV6-5
cdr3_aa: CASGPGRHEQFF

v_call: TRBV7-2
cdr3_aa: CASSLLHLSNQPQHF

v_call: TRBV15
cdr3_aa: CATGDTYEQYF

v_call: TRBV5-6
cdr3_aa: CASSFPTGNNSPLHF

v_call: TRBV5-1
cdr3_aa: CASSLVGTAEAFF

v_call: TRBV5-1
cdr3_aa: CASSSGGEGGEQFF

v_call: TRBV5-1
cdr3_aa: CASRPTGGNTEAFF

v_call: TRBV19
cdr3_aa: CATGTSGYTGELFF

v_call: TRBV7-9
cdr3_aa: CASSSSGRNTGELFF

v_call: TRBV6-5
cdr3_aa: CASSVREVVSPLHF

v_call: TRBV9
cdr3_aa: CASSAEGAKQPQHF

v_call: TRBV18
cdr3_aa: CASSPPVNTEAFF

v_call: TRBV28
cdr3_aa: CASSTGISGRDEQYF

v_call: TRBV7-6
cdr3_aa: CASSPAAWDRGSYEQYF

v_call: TRBV4-1
cdr3_aa: CASSQLALAGAYNEQFF

v_call: TRBV4-1
cdr3_aa: CASSPSGRATYEQYF

v_call: TRBV9
cdr3_aa: CASSVATSASYNEQFF

v_call: TRBV9
cdr3_aa: CASSQQGSTEAFF

v_call: TRBV6-1
cdr3_aa: CASGPGLADYEQYF

v_call: TRBV5-1
cdr3_aa: CASSLNVGTGGAIDYGYTF

v_call: TRBV2
cdr3_aa: CASSDSGRLSTDTQYF

v_call: TRBV6-5
cdr3_aa: CASSQRTGNYGYTF

v_call: TRBV5-4
cdr3_aa: CASSHFGLAGGSSYNEQFF